What follows is one T cell receptor beta chain and its context. It may be a read error: a sequence one base away is much more abundant. The sample is drawn from a study of regulatory T cells in long-lasting Graves disease. Germline V gives CDR1 SGHAT, CDR2 FQDESV (reference sequence). This CDR3 comprises 13 residues. CDR3 regions were amplified by Arm-PCR using iRepertoire HTBI primers to build TCR beta libraries. MiXCR, applied by TCRdb to the multiplex PCR reads, yields one record per CDR3 protein. The repertoire consists of about 420,000 distinct CDR3 sequences, with less than 20% occurring once and the leading ten covering less than 30%. Time point reported: newly diagnosed GD, antithyroid drugs for less than 3 months. The TCR library used RNA extracted from PBMCs. Doctors identified Graves' disease using the American Thyroid Association guidelines. A further study also used this sample, focusing on T cells in Graves' hyperthyroidism and ophthalmopathy.

The chain combines TRBV11-1 with TRBJ2-3; no firm D call. The last part of the DNA fits TRBJ2-1 better; the J call may be wrong. This clonotype was sampled from a woman aged 18-29 years with Graves disease. The sample in question was peripheral blood mononuclear cells (PBMCs), obtained at new diagnosis, from a patient treated with antithyroid drugs. The CDR3 DNA is TGTGCCAGCAGTCGGGTGGCCGGAAAGGAGCAGTTCTTC. It encodes CASSRVAGKEQFF.